Listed below are T cell receptor beta chains from one sample, sequenced in a study of T cell repertoires in ileal Crohn's disease. Clones were read by immunoSEQ multiplex PCR, and TCRdb kept only the in-frame ones, dropping some. The sample has 3,100 or so clones, 86% seen once; the top ten hold 4.5% to 5.5%. What was sequenced was ileal tissue. All receptors come from an adult with Crohn's disease. CDR3s include the opening cysteine and the closing phenylalanine or tryptophan. The D gene is left open where the match is weak. Rows give clone size only sometimes, using once, few, many, or a class for an expanded clone.

d_gene: NA; abundance: NA; v_gene: TRBV7-8; j_gene: TRBJ1-5; CDR3aa: CASSFSAGAYGQPQHF; CDR3nt: TGTGCCAGCAGCTTCTCCGCAGGGGCCTACGGTCAGCCCCAGCATTTT
d_gene: NA; abundance: NA; v_gene: TRBV5-6; j_gene: TRBJ1-5; CDR3aa: CASSSAGSFSNQPQHF; CDR3nt: TGTGCCAGCAGCAGTGCAGGGTCTTTTAGCAATCAGCCCCAGCATTTT
d_gene: NA; abundance: NA; v_gene: TRBV19; j_gene: TRBJ2-1; CDR3aa: CASMEGGPIDEQFF; CDR3nt: TGTGCCAGTATGGAGGGGGGGCCTATTGATGAGCAGTTCTTC
d_gene: TRBD1; abundance: NA; v_gene: TRBV19; j_gene: TRBJ1-5; CDR3aa: CASSIVGTANQPQHF; CDR3nt: TGTGCCAGTAGTATCGTGGGGACAGCAAATCAGCCCCAGCATTTT
d_gene: NA; abundance: NA; v_gene: TRBV2; j_gene: TRBJ1-6; CDR3aa: CASSEINRDSPLHF; CDR3nt: TGTGCCAGCAGTGAAATTAACAGGGATTCACCCCTCCACTTT
d_gene: TRBD1; abundance: NA; v_gene: TRBV6-1; j_gene: TRBJ1-3; CDR3aa: CASSTSGTGAVAIYF; CDR3nt: TGTGCCAGCAGCACCTCCGGGACAGGCGCGGTAGCCATATATTTT
d_gene: NA; abundance: NA; v_gene: TRBV12-5; j_gene: TRBJ1-5; CDR3aa: CASGLVLQGKGQPQHF; CDR3nt: TGTGCTAGTGGTTTGGTACTCCAAGGTAAGGGTCAGCCCCAGCATTTT
d_gene: TRBD1; abundance: NA; v_gene: TRBV11-2; j_gene: TRBJ1-6; CDR3aa: CASSNAGTGDIYNSPLHF; CDR3nt: TGTGCCAGCAGCAATGCCGGGACAGGGGATATCTATAATTCACCCCTCCACTTT
d_gene: NA; abundance: NA; v_gene: TRBV27; j_gene: TRBJ1-2; CDR3aa: CASSPDRYYGYTF; CDR3nt: TGTGCCAGCAGTCCCGACAGATACTATGGCTACACCTTC
d_gene: NA; abundance: NA; v_gene: TRBV6-1; j_gene: TRBJ1-1; CDR3aa: CASTQTPLGGTEAFF; CDR3nt: TGTGCCAGCACCCAAACCCCGTTGGGGGGCACTGAAGCTTTCTTT
d_gene: NA; abundance: NA; v_gene: TRBV7-8; j_gene: TRBJ1-3; CDR3aa: CASSLASAHQISGNTIYF; CDR3nt: TGTGCCAGCAGCTTAGCGAGCGCACACCAAATCTCTGGAAACACCATATATTTT
d_gene: TRBD1; abundance: NA; v_gene: TRBV7-4; j_gene: TRBJ1-1; CDR3aa: CASSSGQEAMNTEAFF; CDR3nt: TGTGCCAGCAGCTCTGGACAGGAGGCGATGAACACTGAAGCTTTCTTT
d_gene: NA; abundance: NA; v_gene: TRBV30; j_gene: TRBJ1-3; CDR3aa: CACDGTPSAGNTIYF; CDR3nt: TGTGCCTGCGATGGGACCCCTTCAGCCGGAAACACCATATATTTT
d_gene: TRBD1; abundance: NA; v_gene: TRBV5-1; j_gene: TRBJ1-1; CDR3aa: CASSPMTGGNAEAFF; CDR3nt: TGCGCCAGCAGCCCGATGACAGGGGGGAACGCTGAAGCTTTCTTT
d_gene: NA; abundance: NA; v_gene: TRBV4-1; j_gene: TRBJ2-1; CDR3aa: CASSQEYSFSLGEQFF; CDR3nt: TGCGCCAGCAGCCAAGAGTACAGTTTTTCTCTTGGTGAGCAGTTCTTC
d_gene: NA; abundance: NA; v_gene: TRBV6-5; j_gene: TRBJ1-5; CDR3aa: CASSYSREGQPQHF; CDR3nt: TGTGCCAGCAGTTACTCCAGGGAGGGTCAGCCCCAGCATTTT
d_gene: TRBD2; abundance: NA; v_gene: TRBV18; j_gene: TRBJ2-3; CDR3aa: CASSPSASGGTDTQYF; CDR3nt: TGTGCCAGCTCACCATCAGCTAGCGGGGGTACAGATACGCAGTATTTT
d_gene: NA; abundance: NA; v_gene: TRBV2; j_gene: TRBJ2-5; CDR3aa: CASSPGTERGRETQYF; CDR3nt: TGTGCCAGCAGTCCCGGGACGGAGAGGGGCAGGGAGACCCAGTACTTC
d_gene: TRBD1; abundance: NA; v_gene: TRBV6-6; j_gene: TRBJ2-7; CDR3aa: CASSYSRQGPTYEQYF; CDR3nt: TGTGCCAGCAGTTACTCCAGACAGGGGCCTACCTACGAGCAGTACTTC
d_gene: NA; abundance: NA; v_gene: TRBV7-7; j_gene: TRBJ1-1; CDR3aa: CATSREANTEAFF; CDR3nt: TGTGCCACATCTAGGGAGGCGAACACTGAAGCTTTCTTT
d_gene: NA; abundance: NA; v_gene: TRBV2; j_gene: TRBJ2-1; CDR3aa: CASRALEGGRDSEQFF; CDR3nt: TGTGCCAGCAGAGCGTTAGAGGGGGGAAGAGACTCTGAGCAGTTCTTC
d_gene: NA; abundance: NA; v_gene: TRBV19; j_gene: TRBJ2-7; CDR3aa: CASSIDRARAYEQYF; CDR3nt: TGTGCCAGTAGTATAGATCGGGCCAGGGCCTACGAGCAGTACTTC
d_gene: NA; abundance: NA; v_gene: TRBV30; j_gene: TRBJ1-4; CDR3aa: CAWSAGREKLFF; CDR3nt: TGTGCCTGGAGTGCCGGACGTGAAAAACTGTTTTTT
d_gene: TRBD1; abundance: once; v_gene: TRBV27; j_gene: TRBJ2-2; CDR3aa: CASSLIRGDSTGELFF; CDR3nt: TGTGCCAGCAGTTTAATACGAGGGGACAGCACCGGGGAGCTGTTTTTT
d_gene: NA; abundance: NA; v_gene: TRBV27; j_gene: TRBJ2-7; CDR3aa: CASSWRDGYEQYF; CDR3nt: TGTGCCAGCAGTTGGCGGGATGGCTACGAGCAGTACTTC
d_gene: NA; abundance: NA; v_gene: TRBV10-2; j_gene: TRBJ2-5; CDR3aa: CASSESRLAFGTQYF; CDR3nt: TGCGCCAGCAGTGAGTCGAGGCTAGCCTTCGGGACCCAGTACTTC
d_gene: NA; abundance: NA; v_gene: TRBV11-3; j_gene: TRBJ1-2; CDR3aa: CASSLEGRAKTF; CDR3nt: TGTGCCAGCAGCTTAGAAGGACGGGCAAAGACCTTC
d_gene: NA; abundance: once; v_gene: TRBV30; j_gene: TRBJ1-2; CDR3aa: CAWSILGVNYGYTF; CDR3nt: TGTGCCTGGAGTATTTTGGGGGTTAACTATGGCTACACCTTC
d_gene: NA; abundance: NA; v_gene: TRBV6-1; j_gene: TRBJ1-2; CDR3aa: CASSEGGGVLYGYTF; CDR3nt: TGTGCCAGCAGTGAAGGAGGAGGGGTCCTCTATGGCTACACCTTC
d_gene: TRBD1; abundance: NA; v_gene: TRBV29-1; j_gene: TRBJ1-1; CDR3aa: CSGRPGGYTEAFF; CDR3nt: TGCAGCGGCCGCCCAGGGGGCTATACTGAAGCTTTCTTT
d_gene: TRBD1; abundance: NA; v_gene: TRBV30; j_gene: TRBJ1-1; CDR3aa: CAWGGQSNTEAFF; CDR3nt: TGTGCCTGGGGGGGACAGTCGAACACTGAAGCTTTCTTT
d_gene: NA; abundance: NA; v_gene: TRBV4-1; j_gene: TRBJ1-5; CDR3aa: CASSQDPRRDQPQHF; CDR3nt: TGCGCCAGCAGCCAGGACCCGCGACGGGATCAGCCCCAGCATTTT
d_gene: NA; abundance: NA; v_gene: TRBV2; j_gene: TRBJ2-7; CDR3aa: CASTPDSSYEQYF; CDR3nt: TGTGCCAGCACCCCGGACAGCTCCTACGAGCAGTACTTC
d_gene: TRBD2; abundance: NA; v_gene: TRBV6-4; j_gene: TRBJ2-3; CDR3aa: CASSASSGGADTQYF; CDR3nt: TGTGCCAGCAGTGCCTCTAGCGGGGGGGCAGATACGCAGTATTTT
d_gene: NA; abundance: NA; v_gene: TRBV6-6; j_gene: TRBJ1-5; CDR3aa: CASRTGGRKNQPQHF; CDR3nt: TGTGCCAGCAGGACTGGGGGACGGAAAAATCAGCCCCAGCATTTT
d_gene: NA; abundance: once; v_gene: TRBV6-1; j_gene: TRBJ1-3; CDR3aa: CASRDDGGNTIYF; CDR3nt: TGTGCCAGCAGGGATGACGGTGGAAACACCATATATTTT
d_gene: TRBD1; abundance: NA; v_gene: TRBV6-1; j_gene: TRBJ1-2; CDR3aa: CASSEVQGVYGYTF; CDR3nt: TGTGCCAGCAGTGAAGTACAGGGGGTCTATGGCTACACCTTC
d_gene: NA; abundance: once; v_gene: TRBV27; j_gene: TRBJ2-2; CDR3aa: CASSISTGFPGELFF; CDR3nt: TGTGCCAGCAGTATATCGACAGGCTTTCCCGGGGAGCTGTTTTTT
d_gene: NA; abundance: NA; v_gene: TRBV27; j_gene: TRBJ1-1; CDR3aa: CASSLFPGDATEAFF; CDR3nt: TGTGCCAGCAGTTTATTCCCAGGGGACGCCACTGAAGCTTTCTTT
d_gene: NA; abundance: NA; v_gene: TRBV9; j_gene: TRBJ1-2; CDR3aa: CASSVEGSSEGYTF; CDR3nt: TGTGCCAGCAGCGTAGAGGGCAGCTCAGAGGGCTACACCTTC